Following are 10 T cell receptor beta chains from one sample sequenced in a study of tumor-infiltrating lymphocytes in primary liver carcinoma. TCR beta cDNA was prepared out of around 460 ng total RNA by means of a constant-region primer. Researchers made the TCR beta libraries by running three nested multiplex PCR rounds with slightly modified ARM-PCR. Both of the initial two PCR rounds ran for about 11 cycles and employed TRBV1-TRBV30 forward primers alongside a C-beta reverse primer. TCRdb reprocessed the multiplex PCR reads via MiXCR and lists one record per CDR3 protein. In the table there are fewer than 350,000 distinct CDR3 sequences, 65% of which are singletons. Germline DNA was also extracted, while the blood RNA originated from unsorted whole blood. Sequenced sample: peripheral blood. These receptors were obtained from a man aged 40-49 years with primary liver carcinoma and hepatitis B virus infection.

With respect to this clonotype: Possible read error: a much larger clone is one base away. CDR3 protein: CTSSWGQGYEKLFF. The CDR3 DNA is TGTACCAGCAGTTGGGGACAGGGCTATGAAAAACTGTTTTTT. The V gene is TRBV12-3 or TRBV12-4, the J gene TRBJ1-4, with 9 positions matching TRBD1. The CDR3 has 14 amino acids.

There are a few counts of this clonotype. The genes are TRBV6-1 and TRBJ2-3; 11 bases agree with TRBD2. Germline assignment: CDR1 MNHNS and CDR2 SASEGT. With V trimmed by 5 bases and J by 0 bases, 1 base remained unmatched. The CDR3 contains 15 residues. The CDR3 is CASSRLAGSTDTQYF. The CDR3 nucleotides are TGTGCCAGCAGTCGACTAGCGGGAAGCACAGATACGCAGTATTTT.

As concerns this clonotype: This may stem from a read error, because a much larger clone lies one nucleotide away. The gene calls are TRBV14 and TRBJ2-3; possible D gene TRBD1, 6 bases. CDR1 SGHDN and CDR2 FVKESK come from the germline V gene. This CDR3 region has 13 residues. As DNA, the CDR3 is TGTGCCAGCGGCCAAGAACAGGGTAGTGCGCAGTATTTT. This gives the protein CASGQEQGSAQYF.

About this clonotype: One end of the junction varies from germline; a read error may be responsible. V is TRBV25-1 and J is TRBJ2-5; D remains unclear. The CDR3 contains 15 residues. Looked up from germline, CDR1 is MGHDK and CDR2 is SYGVNS. CDR3 loop: CASSARPGAQETQHF. DNA of the CDR3: TGTGCCAGCAGTGCCCGCCCGGGTGCGCAAGAGACCCAGCACTTC.

Turning to this clonotype: The junction shows a germline mismatch at one end, possibly a read error. The rearrangement links TRBV29-1 to TRBJ1-1; D is possibly TRBD1 (6 bases). CDR3 length equals 13 residues. Per germline, CDR1 SQVTM and CDR2 ANQGSEA. CDR3 amino acids: CSVVIRGDTEAFF. DNA of the CDR3: TGCAGCGTTGTGATCAGGGGAGACACTGAAGCTTTCTTC.

This clonotype has a handful of counts. The chain is built from TRBV7-8 and TRBJ2-3; D ambiguous. Trimming shortened V by 7 bases and J by 5 bases, and 7 bases separated the two germline ends. The germline V gene has CDR1 SGHVS and CDR2 FQNEAQ. This CDR3 spans 11 amino acids. The CDR3 sequence is CASTFQDTQYF. Here the CDR3 DNA reads TGTGCCAGCACCTTCCAAGATACGCAGTATTTT.

This clonotype has just a few counts. Possible read error: a much larger clone is one base away. V usage is TRBV6-1 and J usage is TRBJ1-2, with TRBD1 matching 10 bases. The CDR3 extends over 13 amino acids. J lost 7 bases, V lost 10 bases, and 9 bases had no gene match. Germline-derived CDR1 and CDR2 are MNHNS and SASEGT. The CDR3 loop reads CANRRTGGGGYTF. DNA for the CDR3: TGTGCCAACAGGAGGACAGGGGGAGGTGGCTACACCTTC.

A remark on this clonotype: The conserved phenylalanine or tryptophan normally closing the CDR3 is absent here, so this likely arose from a read error. No DNA is shown, since the ends of the CDR3 on it are uncertain; the CDR3 is the one TCRdb lists. The CDR3 spells CASSSQGTNEKLFY. The rearrangement links TRBV5-1 to TRBJ1-4; TRBD1, the D gene given by the table, was not confirmed from the DNA. The CDR3 is 14 residues long, counting both termini. Germline-derived CDR1 and CDR2 are SGHRS and YFSETQ.

Remarks on this clonotype: The conserved phenylalanine or tryptophan is not found at the CDR3 terminus, so this likely reflects a read error. This rearrangement joins TRBV6-1 to TRBJ2-5; D not certain. Germline CDR1 and CDR2: MNHNS and SASEGT. This CDR3 contains 15 residues. V lost 4 bases and J 1 base, leaving 13 bases between the germline ends. The CDR3 DNA is TGTGCCAGCAGTGGGCAGCCAGGCGTCCAAGAGACCCAGTACTTA. Amino acid sequence: CASSGQPGVQETQYL.

CDR3 sequence (DNA): TGCGCCAGCAGCCGATCGGGGGCATCCTACGAGCAGTACTTC. Amino acids: CASSRSGASYEQYF. The chain employs TRBV4-3 and TRBJ2-7; TRBD1 or TRBD2 may be the D gene (6 bases each). This CDR3 is 14 amino acids long. Trimming stripped 4 bases from V and 1 base from J, with 11 bases between. Germline-derived CDR1 and CDR2 are LGHNA and YSLEER.